This T cell receptor (beta chain) was found in a study of OX40 agonist ivuxolimab in advanced cancers. Study-wide results and limits: The study observed clonal expansion of CD4+ and CD8+ blood T cells by week 6 at 0.1 to 3.0 mg/kg.

The CDR3 has 15 residues. V shed 4 bases and J 3 bases; nucleotides not matched to a gene: 6. CDR1 is LNHDA and CDR2 is SQIVND in the germline V gene (reference sequence). Assay: immunoSEQ multiplex PCR; the TCRdb copy retains only in-frame clones and omits some. Of tens of thousands of clones listed, 85% are singletons. About this clone itself: Its antigen is unknown.

The rearrangement uses TRBV19 and TRBJ1-1; 9 bases are a match to TRBD1. The sample was CD4+ or CD8+ T cells sorted from blood, taken in a trial of the OX40 agonist ivuxolimab. This sequence was found in an adult with an advanced solid tumor such as melanoma, head and neck, liver or kidney cancer. CDR3 nucleotide sequence: TGTGCCAGTAGTAAGACCGGGACAGGGTACACTGAAGCTTTCTTT. It is translated as CASSKTGTGYTEAFF.